The clone carrying this T cell receptor (beta chain) occurred many times. The V and J ends lost 3 bases and 4 bases respectively, with 19 bases between them. This CDR3 spans 17 amino acids. The V gene's germline CDR1 is SGDLS and CDR2 YYNGEE. Each CDR3 protein is one row after TCRdb ran MiXCR on the 5' RACE reads. The sample includes hundreds of thousands of distinct CDR3 sequences, approximately 8% of them seen just once. This specimen comes from a study of T cells after yellow fever vaccination. The clonotype originates from a man younger than 35 who received the YFV17D yellow fever vaccine. The rearrangement uses TRBV9 and TRBJ2-2, with D possibly being TRBD1 or TRBD2 (5 bases each). Material: PBMCs, obtained about 49 days after the first yellow fever vaccination. The CDR3 is CASSGSGTQVVTGELFF. CDR3 nucleotides: TGTGCCAGCAGCGGGTCGGGGACCCAGGTTGTCACCGGGGAGCTGTTTTTT.